These 13 T cell receptor beta chains came from one sample sequenced in a study of blood T cell repertoires in COVID-19. The repertoire was sequenced with immunoSEQ multiplex PCR; TCRdb's copy has only in-frame clones and lacks some. The sample contains some 110,000 clones, 70% to 80% of which appear only once. Sequenced sample: peripheral blood. These receptors originate from a middle-aged man with acute or convalescent COVID-19.

V gene TRBV5-5 combines with J gene TRBJ2-7; D is possibly TRBD1 (6 bases). Per germline, CDR1 SGHKS and CDR2 YYEKEE (reference sequence). There are 13 residues in the CDR3. Between the trimmed V and J ends, which lost 0 bases and 5 bases, there was a span of 9 bases. This chain's CDR3 is CASSLVRGDEQYF. CDR3 DNA: TGTGCCAGCAGCTTGGTCAGGGGCGACGAGCAGTACTTC. The full variable domain, with the rest looked up from reference TRBV5-5 and TRBJ2-7, is DAGVTQSPTHLIKTRGQQVTLRCSPISGHKSVSWYQQVLGQGPQFIFQYYEKEERGRGNFPDRFSARQFPNYSSELNVNALLLGDSALYLCASSLVRGDEQYFGPGTRLTVT.

The chain employs TRBV4-2 and TRBJ2-1; a possible D gene is TRBD2 (6 bases). CDR1 and CDR2 (germline): LGHNA, YNFKEQ. This CDR3 contains 16 residues. V was pared by 0 bases and J by 0 bases, with 9 bases between. The CDR3 coding sequence is TGTGCCAGCAGCCAAGATAGGGACTCCTCCTACAATGAGCAGTTCTTC. Its protein product is CASSQDRDSSYNEQFF.

V usage is TRBV11-2 and J usage is TRBJ2-2, with 8 bases lining up with TRBD1. V was clipped by 5 bases and J by 1 base; unmatched bases: 6. The CDR3 runs 16 residues. CDR1 and CDR2 (germline): SGHAT, FQNNGV. The CDR3: CASSKDRVGNTGELFF. The CDR3 coding sequence is TGTGCCAGCAGCAAGGACAGGGTCGGGAACACCGGGGAGCTGTTTTTT.

The CDR3 sequence is CASSYRQGAEAFF. The CDR3 DNA follows: TGTGCCAGCAGTTACCGACAGGGGGCTGAAGCTTTCTTT. The chain employs TRBV6-5 and TRBJ1-1; 9 bases agree with TRBD1. The CDR3 spans 13 residues. The germline V gene has CDR1 MNHEY and CDR2 SVGAGI. J was trimmed by 6 bases and V by 2 bases; bases with no gene match: 1.

V is TRBV7-9 and J is TRBJ2-5; 8 nucleotides line up with TRBD1. The CDR3 has 13 residues. Germline CDR1 and CDR2: SEHNR and FQNEAQ (reference sequence). V shed 7 bases and J 4 bases; nucleotides not matched to a gene: 5. The CDR3 spells CASNSQGGETQYF. Written as DNA, the CDR3 is TGTGCCAGCAACTCACAGGGGGGAGAGACCCAGTACTTC.

This chain joins TRBV19 and TRBJ2-3; weak D call: TRBD2 (6 bases). Germline CDR1 LNHDA, CDR2 SQIVND (reference sequence). Trimming took off 5 bases at V and 5 bases at J, with 11 bases between the two ends. The CDR3 covers 13 residues. CDR3 sequence (DNA): TGTGCCAGTAGTTGGACCGGGGGAGATACGCAGTATTTT. Translation gives CASSWTGGDTQYF.

The rearrangement links TRBV20-1 to TRBJ1-1; 8 positions agree with TRBD1. CDR3 length equals 10 residues. Germline lookup yields CDR1 DFQATT and CDR2 SNEGSKA (reference sequence). Unmatched junction bases numbered 0, after V lost 1 base and J lost 11 bases. In nucleotides, the CDR3 is TGCAGTGCTAGAGGACAGGGGGCTTTCTTT. Translation: CSARGQGAFF.

This clone was counted a few times. The chain carries TRBV12-5 and TRBJ2-3; 10 bases line up with TRBD2. Germline loops: CDR1 LGHNT, CDR2 FRNRAP. There are 16 residues in the CDR3. V dropped 2 bases and J dropped 4; count of bases not matched to a gene: 6. CDR3 protein: CASGLRAGGTADTQYF. The CDR3 DNA is TGTGCTAGTGGTTTGAGAGCGGGAGGGACAGCAGATACGCAGTATTTT. Filled out from reference TRBV12-5 and TRBJ2-3, the complete variable domain reads DARVTQTPRHKVTEMGQEVTMRCQPILGHNTVFWYRQTMMQGLELLAYFRNRAPLDDSGMPKDRFSAEMPDATLATLKIQPSEPRDSAVYFCASGLRAGGTADTQYFGPGTRLTVL.

V gene TRBV11-2 combines with J gene TRBJ1-2; 8 bases are shared with TRBD1. The CDR3 is 13 amino acids. In germline, CDR1 is SGHAT, CDR2 FQNNGV. V trimming: 6 bases; J trimming: 4 bases; junction bases outside the gene matches: 4. CDR3 region: CASRRQGTYGYTF. The CDR3 coding sequence is TGTGCCAGCAGGAGACAGGGGACCTATGGCTACACCTTC. Using reference TRBV11-2 and TRBJ1-2 for the parts outside the CDR3, the full variable domain is EAGVAQSPRYKIIEKRQSVAFWCNPISGHATLYWYQQILGQGPKLLIQFQNNGVVDDSQLPKDRFSAERLKGVDSTLKIQPAKLEDSAVYLCASRRQGTYGYTFGSGTRLTVV.

This clone has only a few counts. The chain links TRBV7-6 to TRBJ1-5; no clear D gene. The germline gives CDR1 SGHVS, CDR2 FNYEAQ. Trimming removed 1 base from V and 9 bases from J, with 10 bases in between. The CDR3 runs to 13 residues. This chain's CDR3 is CASSLESGRPQHF. In DNA form, the CDR3 reads TGTGCCAGCAGCTTAGAGTCCGGGAGGCCCCAGCATTTT. The full variable domain, its missing parts supplied by reference TRBV7-6 and TRBJ1-5, is GAGVSQSPRYKVTKRGQDVALRCDPISGHVSLYWYRQALGQGPEFLTYFNYEAQQDKSGLPNDRFSAERPEGSISTLTIQRTEQRDSAMYRCASSLESGRPQHFGDGTRLSIL.

The rearrangement joins TRBV19 to TRBJ2-1; 10 bases are a match to TRBD1. The V and J ends lost 3 bases and 4 bases, in that order; junction bases with no gene match: 0. Germline V gene lookup returns CDR1 LNHDA and CDR2 SQIVND (reference sequence). The CDR3 loop spans 14 amino acids. The CDR3 DNA is TGTGCCAGTAGTATGGGACAGGGGTACAATGAGCAGTTCTTC. This gives the protein CASSMGQGYNEQFF.

This clone was found once. The gene calls are TRBV7-8 and TRBJ2-1, with D perhaps matching TRBD2 (6 bases). The germline V gene encodes CDR1 SGHVS and CDR2 FQNEAQ. The CDR3 runs 13 residues. V lost 5 bases to trimming and J lost 9 bases, with 14 bases between them. The CDR3 sequence: CASSQLTGLEQFF. The DNA for the CDR3 is TGTGCCAGCAGCCAACTCACGGGACTTGAGCAGTTCTTC. Full variable domain (remainder filled in from reference TRBV7-8 and TRBJ2-1): GAGVSQSPRYKVAKRGQDVALRCDPISGHVSLFWYQQALGQGPEFLTYFQNEAQLDKSGLPSDRFFAERPEGSVSTLKIQRTQQEDSAVYLCASSQLTGLEQFFGPGTRLTVL.

The chain uses TRBV27 and TRBJ1-2, with 12 bases matching TRBD1. CDR1 MNHEY and CDR2 SMNVEV come from the germline V gene (reference sequence). Losses at the gene ends were 2 bases for V and 7 bases for J; bases not matched to a gene: 8. The CDR3 covers 16 residues. The CDR3 sequence is CASSLTGGQGAFGYTF. The CDR3 DNA is TGTGCCAGCAGTTTAACGGGGGGACAGGGGGCGTTTGGCTACACCTTC.